One T cell receptor (beta chain) is described in this entry. This clonotype was observed a handful of times. This clone's antigen is unknown. Base qualities are not provided; no much larger clone lies one nucleotide away. The sample is drawn from a study of blood T cells in healthy people across ages (dated by TCRdb to the mid-2010s). General notes on the study: Template switching captured roughly one uniquely barcoded TCR beta cDNA molecule per two T cells in model experiments. The study measured age-related changes in TCR beta repertoire diversity using deep sequencing normalized with unique cDNA molecular identifiers. Four age groups were formed from the donors: young (average approximately 17 years), middle-aged (more than 35), aged (around 62) and long-lived (more than 75). Donors of different ages were randomly distributed across sequencing lanes to avoid experimental bias. Using the same blood draw, the study looked at two additional independent replicas of 1 million unique cDNA reads for two donors, one aged 18 to 30 and the other aged 80 or older. Broad study findings and their caveats: As age increased, observed TCR beta diversity per million T cells dropped in a roughly linear way, and a significant reduction was already evident by age roughly 36. Estimates of total diversity based on one million sequenced T cells were regarded as lower bounds and as underestimates. Compared with the aged group, the long-lived group had more naive CD4+ T cells, fewer expanded clones and increased TCR diversity, a pattern suggesting age selection. Conclusive comparison of naive and antigen-experienced compartments was prevented by the profiling of bulk unsorted PBMCs. Because the CMV infection status of the donors was unknown, age-related changes in expanded clonotypes may potentially have been confounded. Observed TCR beta diversity correlated strongly with the percentage of naive T cells measured by flow cytometry.

The CDR3 covers 16 residues, taking in both the cysteine and the phenylalanine. Left in the record is the CDR3 DNA by itself, 48 bases read in frame from the first base. The V and J ends are trimmed by 0 bases and 0 bases, leaving 9 bases between them. The germline V gene supplies CDR1 SGHRS and CDR2 YFSETQ. Systemically healthy Caucasian individuals from Russia, some 38 in total and aged roughly 6 to 100 years, were included as donors. Each donor gave about 9.7 milliliters of peripheral blood, drawn into EDTA-treated Vacutainer tubes. Ficoll-Paque density-gradient centrifugation was used to isolate PBMCs, with at least 6.5 million per sample. Total RNA was extracted from PBMCs with Trizol reagent, with at least 5 micrograms obtained per sample. Naive CD45RAhigh/CD27high T cell percentages were measured by flow cytometry on a PBMC aliquot from every donor. Library generation was performed with 5' RACE. Instrument on record: Illumina HiSeq 2500. A second PCR of roughly 7 to 12 cycles was run with a J-beta primer mix and a sample-barcoded 5' primer. A template-switch 5' adaptor carrying 12 random nucleotides introduced a unique molecular identifier onto each TCR beta cDNA molecule. At least 2.5 million CDR3-containing paired-end reads were obtained from each sample. First-strand cDNA synthesis was performed from all RNA using the Mint cDNA synthesis kit, with priming by a TRBC-specific oligonucleotide. Following uracil-DNA glycosylase treatment, all cDNA underwent a first 18-cycle PCR with the universal primers M1SS and BC2_uni_R. The authors' pipeline ran thus. For normalization, 1 million high-quality reads, each with a distinct molecular identifier, were randomly selected from each sample. Reads with shared molecular identifiers were discarded instead of being binned into consensus sequences. MiTCR, set to a Q25 quality threshold and the strictest error-elimination algorithm, was used for CDR3 identification, clonotype clustering and error correction. A nonparametric unseen species model with Euler transformation was used to estimate a lower bound on total TCR beta diversity. TCRdb reworked the public reads: Q25 trimming with fastp, MiXCR clone assembly, productive beta chains retained. Each CDR3 protein gets just one entry, which takes the most common genes and DNA from the rows behind it. The V and J calls were determined by TCRdb, not by the authors. The sample table records 1.2 million to 1.5 million distinct CDR3 sequences; 35% to 45% of these occur just once. The biggest ten clones account for 7.9% of the sample.

In this chain, TRBV5-1 is recombined with TRBJ2-2; the D segment could be TRBD2, given 5 matching bases. The sequence was obtained from a woman younger than 30 in good health. Source material: blood. This receptor has the CDR3 CASSLEAGSNTGELFF. The bases are TGCGCCAGCAGCTTGGAGGCGGGCTCGAACACCGGGGAGCTGTTTTTT.